The sequence of this T cell receptor beta chain was determined in a study of response to subunit inactivated influenza vaccine (dated by TCRdb to 2017 to 2018). For the study in its entirety: The study used deep quantitative T cell receptor repertoire profiling to track responses to a trivalent subunit inactivated influenza vaccine. The study at large found these results: The authors suggested that each seasonal influenza vaccination may recruit only a limited number of new T cells.

Library prep was done by RT-PCR. The instrument was an Illumina HiSeq 2500. Using fastp trimming at Q25 and MiXCR clonotype assembly, TCRdb reanalyzed the public sequencing data and kept in-frame beta chains. Every CDR3 protein is listed once, alongside the most common genes and DNA of its rows. In this sample the table shows roughly 700,000 distinct CDR3 sequences, 15% to 17% of which occur a single time. The top ten clones comprise 11% of the sample. V gives up 2 bases and J gives up 4 bases, and the segment between their germline ends measures 12 bases. CDR1 and CDR2, looked up from the germline V gene, are LGHNA and YNFKEQ. Including the terminal cysteine and phenylalanine, the CDR3 comprises 15 residues. Only the CDR3 DNA stays, 45 bases, in frame from base 1. This clonotype was found a few times. Its antigen specificity is not known. Base quality data are lacking; no much larger clone is found one base away.

The material was PBMCs from blood, obtained roughly 12 days after vaccination. The chain is assembled from TRBV4-2 and TRBJ1-5; the D segment could be TRBD1, given 6 matching bases. The clonotype comes from a man aged 50 to 60 who received an inactivated influenza vaccine. Donor details come from another sample of the same person, matched by shared clones. The CDR3 here reads CASSQKGGGNQPQHF. At the DNA level, the sequence is TGTGCCAGCAGCCAAAAGGGGGGGGGAAATCAGCCCCAGCATTTT.